Sequencing of this T cell receptor beta chain was carried out in a study of molecular identifiers for immune sequencing clone quantification. This clonotype came up a few times. Its cognate antigen is unknown. The CDR3 consists of 15 residues. Germline V lookup: CDR1 MNHEY, CDR2 SMNVEV (reference sequence). Trimming stripped 0 bases from V and 4 bases from J, with 10 bases between. The authors gated naive CD8 T cells as CD8+CD4-CCR7+CD45RA+ for sorting. Study-wide results and caveats: For highly expanded clones, sizes could be underestimated when identical TCR molecules share a barcode. The share of molecules held by clones above 20 RNA copies was over 97% in effector cells and under 1% in naive cells. A single cell's spiked Jurkat TCR RNA was reportedly detectable among 900,000 to 1,000,000 naive cells.

TCRdb passed the PCR reads through MiXCR, listing each CDR3 protein once. This table has around 300,000 distinct CDR3 sequences, under 25% appearing once. Source material: naive CD8+ T cells from blood, with Jurkat cell RNA spiked in. Subset given: FACS-sorted CD8+CD4-CCR7+CD45RA+ naive T cells. This receptor was taken from a human donor in good health. Some libraries in this study had Jurkat cell RNA spiked in. The gene calls are TRBV27 and TRBJ1-5, with D tentatively TRBD1 (5 bases). The CDR3, as DNA: TGTGCCAGCAGTTTATCCCAAGGGGAGAATCAGCCCCAGCATTTT. This sequence encodes CASSLSQGENQPQHF.